The subject of this entry is one TCR beta chain. This sample is drawn from a study of blood T cell repertoires in COVID-19. In the study overall: The cDNA or gDNA used as material had been derived from T cells, B-cell-depleted T cells, or PBMCs.

Germline assignment: CDR1 SGHAT and CDR2 FQNNGV. The V and J ends lost 8 bases and 2 bases respectively, with 12 bases between them. CDR3 length equals 13 residues. Authors' analysis steps: Researchers report that nucleated cell counts were estimated from reference gene primer amplification. The protocol was immunoSEQ multiplex PCR, while the TCRdb copy is restricted to in-frame clones and leaves out a portion. V, J and clone size were drawn from that table, and D and trimming were deduced from the DNA. The table includes approximately 500,000 clones, roughly 89% detected once. The sequencing sample was made of peripheral blood. This receptor was obtained from a woman aged 50 to 60 with COVID-19, enrolled during active disease. The chain recombines TRBV11-2 with TRBJ1-1; D is uncertain. The CDR3 DNA reads as TGTGCCAGCTGCCTTCGGTCCAACACTGAAGCTTTCTTT. It is translated as CASCLRSNTEAFF.